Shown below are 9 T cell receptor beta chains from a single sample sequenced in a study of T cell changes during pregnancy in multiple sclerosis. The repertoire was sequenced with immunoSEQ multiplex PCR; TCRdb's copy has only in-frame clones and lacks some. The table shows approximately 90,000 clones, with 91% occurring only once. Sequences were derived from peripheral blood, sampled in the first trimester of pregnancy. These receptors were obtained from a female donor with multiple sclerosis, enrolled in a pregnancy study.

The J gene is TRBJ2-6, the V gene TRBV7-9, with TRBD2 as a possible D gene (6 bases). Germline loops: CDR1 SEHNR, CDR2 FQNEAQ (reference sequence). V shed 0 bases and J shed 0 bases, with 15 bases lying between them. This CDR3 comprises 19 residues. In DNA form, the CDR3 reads TGTGCCAGCAGCTTAGCTCCGGGGCTGGGAGGCTCTGGGGCCAACGTCCTGACTTTC. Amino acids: CASSLAPGLGGSGANVLTF.

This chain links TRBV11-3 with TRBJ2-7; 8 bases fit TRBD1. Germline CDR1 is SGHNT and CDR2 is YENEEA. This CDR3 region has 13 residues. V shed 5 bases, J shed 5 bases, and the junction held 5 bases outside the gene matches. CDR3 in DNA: TGTGCCAGCAGCCGACAGGGGTTAGACGAGCAGTACTTC. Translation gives CASSRQGLDEQYF.

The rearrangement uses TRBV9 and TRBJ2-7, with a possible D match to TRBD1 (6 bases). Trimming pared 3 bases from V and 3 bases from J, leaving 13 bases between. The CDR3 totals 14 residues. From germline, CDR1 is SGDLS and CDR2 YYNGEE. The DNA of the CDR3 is TGTGCCAGCAGCGCTACGGACAGTAACTACGAGCAGTACTTC. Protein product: CASSATDSNYEQYF.

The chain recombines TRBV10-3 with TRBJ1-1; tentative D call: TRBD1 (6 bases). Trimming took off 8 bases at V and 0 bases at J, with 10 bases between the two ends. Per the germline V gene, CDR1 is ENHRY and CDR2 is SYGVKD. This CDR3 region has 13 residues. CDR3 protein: CAIGGHLNTEAFF. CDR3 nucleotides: TGTGCCATCGGGGGACATTTGAACACTGAAGCTTTCTTT.

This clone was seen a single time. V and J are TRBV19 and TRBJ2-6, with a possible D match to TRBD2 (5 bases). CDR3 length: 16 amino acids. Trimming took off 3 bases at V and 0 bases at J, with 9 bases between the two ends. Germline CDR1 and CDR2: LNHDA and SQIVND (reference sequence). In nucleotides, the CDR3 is TGTGCCAGTAGTATGAGTGGAGGCTCTGGGGCCAACGTCCTGACTTTC. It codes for CASSMSGGSGANVLTF.

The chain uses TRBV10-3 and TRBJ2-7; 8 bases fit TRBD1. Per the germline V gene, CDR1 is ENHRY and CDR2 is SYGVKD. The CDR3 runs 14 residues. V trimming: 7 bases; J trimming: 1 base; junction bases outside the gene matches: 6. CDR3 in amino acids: CAITPGTGSYEQYF. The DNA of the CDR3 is TGTGCCATCACCCCCGGGACAGGATCCTACGAGCAGTACTTC.

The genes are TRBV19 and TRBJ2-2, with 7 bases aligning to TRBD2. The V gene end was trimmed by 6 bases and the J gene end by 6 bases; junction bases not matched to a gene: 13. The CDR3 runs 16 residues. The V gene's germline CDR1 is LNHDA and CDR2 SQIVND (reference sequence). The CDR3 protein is CASRFSWEGRAGELFF. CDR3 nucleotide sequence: TGTGCCAGTAGGTTCTCGTGGGAGGGCCGCGCCGGGGAGCTGTTTTTT.

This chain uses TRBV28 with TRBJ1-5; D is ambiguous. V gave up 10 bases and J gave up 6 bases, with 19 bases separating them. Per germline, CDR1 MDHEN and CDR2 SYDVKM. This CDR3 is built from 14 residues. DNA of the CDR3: TGTGCCACGACTGAGGGAAATGGATTTCAGCCCCAGCATTTT. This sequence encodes CATTEGNGFQPQHF.

CDR3 nucleotides: TGTGCCAGCAGCTACCGGACAGATACGCAGTATTTT. This translates into CASSYRTDTQYF. J is TRBJ2-3 and V is TRBV5-6; no clear D gene. The germline V and J ends were trimmed by 3 bases and 3 bases, with 5 bases remaining between them. There are 12 residues in the CDR3. The germline V gene encodes CDR1 SGHDT and CDR2 YYEEEE.